This entry describes one T cell receptor beta chain. With V trimmed by 4 bases and J by 8 bases, 6 bases remained unmatched. Looked up from germline, CDR1 is SGHNT and CDR2 is YYREEE (reference sequence). The CDR3 totals 16 residues. The sample is drawn from a study of blood T cell repertoires in COVID-19. Turning to the study itself: Collection of acute and convalescent COVID-19 samples took place in the United States, Italy and Spain.

Sequencing used immunoSEQ multiplex PCR; TCRdb keeps in-frame clones, though not all of them. Here the sample spans 50,000 to 75,000 clones, about 76% being singletons. The genes are TRBV5-4 and TRBJ2-1, with TRBD2 matching 16 bases. Material: peripheral blood. This TCR was recovered from a woman older than 75 with acute or convalescent COVID-19. The CDR3 DNA is TGTGCCAGCAGCACGGGGACTAGCGGGAGGGCCTATGAGCAGTTCTTC. Its translation is CASSTGTSGRAYEQFF.